These 23 T cell receptor beta chains originate from one sample sequenced in a study of shared clonotypes between healthy human individuals. Sequencing used immunoSEQ multiplex PCR; TCRdb keeps in-frame clones, though not all of them. The table records roughly 500,000 clones, approximately 94% of them present only once. The specimen was naive CD4+ T cells sorted from blood. Subset of the sample: CD45RA+ positively selected. The receptor set was obtained from a woman aged 25 to 45 in good health.

This clone occurred once. The chain carries TRBV5-5 and TRBJ1-2, with no clear D. Trimming pared 7 bases from V and 4 bases from J, leaving 20 bases between. There are 15 residues in the CDR3. The V gene's germline CDR1 is SGHKS and CDR2 YYEKEE (reference sequence). Here the CDR3 DNA reads TGTGCCAGCGGAGCCACCTCGCGAAAGACCTATGGCTACACCTTC. Amino acid sequence: CASGATSRKTYGYTF.

V is TRBV15 and J is TRBJ2-7; possible D gene TRBD1, 5 bases. In germline, CDR1 is LNHNV, CDR2 YYDKDF (reference sequence). The CDR3 has 14 amino acids. V lost 5 bases, J lost 2 bases, and 13 bases lay in between. The CDR3 region has the DNA TGTGCCACCAGCTTGACAGTCGTAACCTACGAGCAGTACTTC. The encoded protein is CATSLTVVTYEQYF.

Here the CDR3 reads CASSSPGQGLHEQYF. The CDR3 DNA sequence: TGCGCCAGCAGCTCCCCGGGACAGGGTCTACACGAGCAGTACTTC. This chain uses TRBV5-1 with TRBJ2-7; TRBD1 matches 9 bases. Germline V gives CDR1 SGHRS, CDR2 YFSETQ. The CDR3 totals 15 residues. Unmatched junction bases numbered 9, after V lost 3 bases and J lost 5 bases.

The genes are TRBV19 and TRBJ1-4; 10 nucleotides align to TRBD1. The CDR3 runs 15 residues. V gave up 5 bases and J gave up 7 bases; unmatched junction bases: 7. CDR1 LNHDA and CDR2 SQIVND come from the germline V gene (reference sequence). The CDR3 nucleotides read TGTGCCAGTAGTCCTGGACAGGGGGTATCTGAAAAACTGTTTTTT. As protein: CASSPGQGVSEKLFF.

On this clone: The sample carries other DNA sequences with the same CDR3. V and J are TRBV28 and TRBJ1-2; the D is unclear. The ends were cut back, 8 bases at V and 3 bases at J, with 10 bases in the middle. The CDR3 consists of 12 residues. Germline CDR1 is MDHEN and CDR2 is SYDVKM. The CDR3 DNA reads as TGTGCCAGCTCCCCCGGAGACTATGGCTACACCTTC. Residues: CASSPGDYGYTF.

The CDR3 nucleotides are TGTGCCAGCAGTGAATGGACTAGCGGGAGAGCCACTGAGCAGTTCTTC. It is translated as CASSEWTSGRATEQFF. The chain is built from TRBV25-1 and TRBJ2-1; TRBD2 matches 13 bases. Germline trimming cut 1 base from V and 9 bases from J; bases unmatched to any gene: 6. This CDR3 has 16 residues. The germline V gene has CDR1 MGHDK and CDR2 SYGVNS.

The J gene is TRBJ1-3, the V gene TRBV7-2; no reliable D call. This CDR3 has 15 amino acids. Germline V gene sequence: CDR1 SGHTA, CDR2 FQGNSA. The V and J ends lost 5 bases and 0 bases respectively, with 11 bases between them. The CDR3 DNA is TGTGCCAGCAGCCCTAGCGCAGTCTCTGGAAACACCATATATTTT. Encoded protein: CASSPSAVSGNTIYF.

The V gene is TRBV6-5, the J gene TRBJ2-1, with D hard to call. This CDR3 is 13 amino acids long. Germline V CDR1 and CDR2: MNHEY, SVGAGI. The V end lost 6 bases, the J end lost 1 base, and 7 bases lay between the germline ends. CDR3 residues: CASRSSSYNEQFF. CDR3 bases: TGTGCCAGCAGGAGCTCGTCCTACAATGAGCAGTTCTTC.

The chain couples TRBV5-8 to TRBJ2-3; D could derive from TRBD1 or TRBD2 (6 bases each). The V and J ends lost 3 bases and 2 bases respectively, with 19 bases between them. CDR1 is SGHTS and CDR2 is YDEGEE in the germline V gene. The CDR3 contains 17 residues. The CDR3 region is CASSWGAVAGPTDTQYF. The CDR3 DNA reads as TGTGCCAGCAGCTGGGGGGCTGTGGCTGGGCCCACAGATACGCAGTATTTT.

The genes are TRBV10-3 and TRBJ2-2; D may be TRBD1 (5 bases). The length of the CDR3 is 14 residues. Per germline, CDR1 ENHRY and CDR2 SYGVKD. Trimming removed 0 bases from V and 6 bases from J, with 8 bases in between. CDR3 region: CAISESDKAGELFF. CDR3 DNA: TGTGCCATCAGTGAGTCGGACAAGGCCGGGGAGCTGTTTTTT.

The chain joins TRBV4-2 to TRBJ2-2; D is perhaps TRBD2 (6 bases). V shed 8 bases and J shed 3 bases, with 16 bases lying between them. The germline V gene encodes CDR1 LGHNA and CDR2 YNFKEQ. The CDR3 covers 15 residues. This CDR3 is CASARDGSHTGELFF. CDR3 nucleotides: TGTGCCAGCGCTCGGGACGGGAGCCACACCGGGGAGCTGTTTTTT.

The chain uses TRBV6-6 and TRBJ1-2; 8 positions match TRBD1. CDR1 and CDR2 (germline): MNHNY, SVGAGI (reference sequence). J was trimmed by 4 bases and V by 7 bases; bases with no gene match: 8. The CDR3 length is 14 residues. The CDR3 sequence: CASTGQASGYGYTF. In nucleotides, the CDR3 is TGTGCCAGCACGGGACAGGCCTCTGGCTATGGCTACACCTTC.

Regarding this clone: The DNA is left out, because the CDR3 cannot be placed on it with certainty; the CDR3 is given as TCRdb lists it. This chain joins TRBV6-5 and TRBJ1-4. The CDR3 has 14 residues if both end residues are counted. Germline lookup yields CDR1 MNHEY and CDR2 SVGAGI. CDR3 residues: CASSILVKSEKLFF.

The CDR3 sequence: CASSLGDSRGTEAFF. CDR3 coding DNA: TGTGCCAGCAGTCTAGGGGACAGTAGGGGGACTGAAGCTTTCTTT. The chain carries TRBV2 and TRBJ1-1; 7 nucleotides match TRBD1. With 5 bases clipped from V and 5 bases from J, the junction kept 11 bases outside the gene matches. Germline V gene sequence: CDR1 SNHLY, CDR2 FYNNEI. This CDR3 has 15 amino acids.

The rearrangement uses TRBV5-1 and TRBJ2-5; 10 nucleotides line up with TRBD2. CDR3 length equals 16 residues. With 1 base clipped from V and 6 bases from J, the junction kept 9 bases outside the gene matches. Germline V gene sequence: CDR1 SGHRS, CDR2 YFSETQ. This CDR3 is CASSLNLASGSQTQYF. The CDR3 coding sequence is TGCGCCAGCAGCTTGAATCTGGCTAGCGGGAGCCAGACCCAGTACTTC.

The chain carries TRBV7-3 and TRBJ2-6; perhaps TRBD1 as D (6 bases). V was trimmed by 4 bases and J by 0 bases, leaving 13 bases between them. Germline lookup yields CDR1 SGHTA and CDR2 FQGTGA. CDR3 length: 17 residues. The CDR3, as DNA: TGTGCCAGCAGCTCCAGGGGCCGTTACTCTGGGGCCAACGTCCTGACTTTC. Translated, it gives CASSSRGRYSGANVLTF.

The table lists this clone with a count of one. V usage is TRBV2 and J usage is TRBJ2-7, with 8 bases aligning to TRBD2. This CDR3 is built from 15 residues. The ends lost 6 bases at V and 0 bases at J; junction bases unmatched: 7. Germline loops: CDR1 SNHLY, CDR2 FYNNEI. The CDR3 spells CASSLTSGSSYEQYF. The CDR3 nucleotides read TGTGCCAGCAGCTTAACTAGCGGAAGCTCCTACGAGCAGTACTTC.

The chain joins TRBV5-8 to TRBJ2-5; perhaps D is TRBD1 or TRBD2 (5 bases each). The germline V gene encodes CDR1 SGHTS and CDR2 YDEGEE. Trimming removed 0 bases at V and 4 bases at J, with 10 bases between. The CDR3 is 14 amino acids. Here the CDR3 DNA reads TGTGCCAGCAGCTTGGATACGGGACGAGAGACCCAGTACTTC. It codes for CASSLDTGRETQYF.

The genes are TRBV10-3 and TRBJ1-1; weak D call: TRBD1 (5 bases). The CDR3 loop spans 14 amino acids. Per germline, CDR1 ENHRY and CDR2 SYGVKD. Trimming removed 3 bases from V and 5 bases from J, with 13 bases in between. The CDR3 DNA is TGTGCCATCAGTGACAGGGAGCAAGAAACTGAAGCTTTCTTT. Its protein product is CAISDREQETEAFF.

The chain recombines TRBV20-1 with TRBJ2-7; D gene ambiguous. Per the germline V gene, CDR1 is DFQATT and CDR2 is SNEGSKA (reference sequence). The germline V and J ends were trimmed by 0 bases and 12 bases, with 12 bases remaining between them. The CDR3 runs 11 residues. The CDR3 loop is CSARDQQLRYF. CDR3 coding DNA: TGCAGTGCTAGAGATCAGCAACTCCGGTACTTC.

This sequence joins TRBV5-6 and TRBJ1-2, with 10 positions matching TRBD1. This CDR3 contains 17 residues. Germline-derived CDR1 and CDR2 are SGHDT and YYEEEE. With V trimmed by 0 bases and J by 2 bases, 7 bases remained unmatched. CDR3 region: CASSLDGGQGKNYGYTF. CDR3 bases: TGTGCCAGCAGCTTGGATGGGGGACAGGGGAAAAACTATGGCTACACCTTC.

V is TRBV28 and J is TRBJ2-7; D is uncertain. V lost 4 bases and J lost 2, with 18 bases in between. This CDR3 has 16 amino acids. Germline assignment: CDR1 MDHEN and CDR2 SYDVKM. CDR3: CASSSDDVDNPYEQYF. The CDR3 DNA is TGTGCCAGCAGTTCTGATGATGTCGACAATCCCTACGAGCAGTACTTC.

The V and J genes are TRBV19 and TRBJ1-2, with 9 bases that match TRBD1. The CDR3 totals 15 residues. CDR1 is LNHDA, CDR2 SQIVND, per germline (reference sequence). Unmatched junction bases numbered 15, after V lost 9 bases and J lost 7 bases. Written as DNA, the CDR3 is TGTGCCAGCCTCCCTACAAGACAGGGGGTTGGTGGCTACACCTTC. Translating gives CASLPTRQGVGGYTF.